This T cell receptor beta chain was recovered during a study of CD8+CD57+ T cells in acquired aplastic anemia. Study details: Sorting CD4+ and CD8+ cells gave DNA averaging approximately 3 ug. Study-wide results and limits: Overlapping CD8+ CDR3 repertoires of patients and controls contained approximately 28 shared sequences.

Genomic DNA constituted the template upon which TCR beta VDJ and CDR3 profiling was performed. TCRdb used MiXCR to reprocess the reads, holding one entry per CDR3 protein. Among over 250,000 distinct CDR3 sequences listed, about 50% were seen once. As concerns this clonotype: Antigen specificity is unknown. The junction shows a germline mismatch at one end, possibly a read error.

By flow cytometry, patients selected for sequencing had shown an expansion of CD8+CD57+ cells. The CDR3 length is 15 residues. Germline CDR1 SEHNR, CDR2 FQNEAQ (reference sequence). This receptor was taken from a human donor with aplastic anemia. The chain combines TRBV7-9 with TRBJ2-5; D perhaps matches TRBD1 (6 bases). Sequenced sample: sorted CD4+, CD8+, or CD8+CD57+ T cells (not recorded which) from PBMCs. Written as DNA, the CDR3 is TGTGCTAGCAGCAAAGCCCGGGACACCCAAGAGACCCAGTACTTC. It is translated as CASSKARDTQETQYF. Variable domain in full (rest from reference TRBV7-9 and TRBJ2-5): DTGVSQNPRHKITKRGQNVTFRCDPISEHNRLYWYRQTLGQGPEFLTYFQNEAQLEKSRLLSDRFSAERPKGSFSTLEIQRTEQGDSAMYLCASSKARDTQETQYFGPGTRLLVL.